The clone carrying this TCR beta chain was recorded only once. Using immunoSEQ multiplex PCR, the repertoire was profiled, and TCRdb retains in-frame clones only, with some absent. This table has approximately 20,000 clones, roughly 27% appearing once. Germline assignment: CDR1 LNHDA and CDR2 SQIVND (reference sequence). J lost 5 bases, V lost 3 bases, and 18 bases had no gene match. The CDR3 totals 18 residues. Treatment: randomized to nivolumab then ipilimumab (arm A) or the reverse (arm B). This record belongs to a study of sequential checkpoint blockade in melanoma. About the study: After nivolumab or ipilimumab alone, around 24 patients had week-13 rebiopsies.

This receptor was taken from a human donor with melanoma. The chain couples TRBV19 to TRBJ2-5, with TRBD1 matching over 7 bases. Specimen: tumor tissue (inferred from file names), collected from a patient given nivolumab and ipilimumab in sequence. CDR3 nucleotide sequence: TGTGCCAGTAGTATGAGGATAGAGAGACAGGGTATGTGGGAGACCCAGTACTTC. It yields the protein CASSMRIERQGMWETQYF.